The 2 T cell receptor beta chains presented below share a single source sample, sequenced in a study of graft-versus-host responses after intestinal transplantation. These TCRs' antigens remain unknown. Generated by immunoSEQ multiplex PCR, the TCRdb table keeps only in-frame clones and is missing some. The sample consists of 90,000 to 95,000 clones, 85% to 95% of them appearing once. The sample was unstimulated CD8+ T cells sorted from spleen or lymph node cells, taken before intestinal transplant. These receptor sequences come from a human donor who received an intestinal transplant.

This chain joins TRBV7-2 and TRBJ2-2; 11 bases are a match to TRBD2. Germline CDR1 reads SGHTA; CDR2 reads FQGNSA. The trim removed 2 bases at V and 7 bases at J, leaving 3 bases unmatched. The CDR3 sequence is 15 residues long. The chain's CDR3 is CASSLIAGGFGELFF. Written as DNA, the CDR3 is TGTGCCAGCAGCTTAATAGCGGGAGGGTTCGGGGAGCTGTTTTTT. The full variable domain, with the rest looked up from reference TRBV7-2 and TRBJ2-2, is GAGVSQSPSNKVTEKGKDVELRCDPISGHTALYWYRQSLGQGLEFLIYFQGNSAPDKSGLPSDRFSAERTGGSVSTLTIQRTQQEDSAVYLCASSLIAGGFGELFFGEGSRLTVL.

In nucleotides, the CDR3 is TGTGCCAGCACCTCCCCCGGGACTAGCAGTTACAATGAGCAGTTCTTC. Translating gives CASTSPGTSSYNEQFF. This chain connects TRBV27 to TRBJ2-1; 9 nucleotides match TRBD2. Germline lookup yields CDR1 MNHEY and CDR2 SMNVEV (reference sequence). Trimming at V came to 7 bases and at J to 4 bases, leaving 11 bases not matched to a gene. The CDR3 runs to 16 residues.